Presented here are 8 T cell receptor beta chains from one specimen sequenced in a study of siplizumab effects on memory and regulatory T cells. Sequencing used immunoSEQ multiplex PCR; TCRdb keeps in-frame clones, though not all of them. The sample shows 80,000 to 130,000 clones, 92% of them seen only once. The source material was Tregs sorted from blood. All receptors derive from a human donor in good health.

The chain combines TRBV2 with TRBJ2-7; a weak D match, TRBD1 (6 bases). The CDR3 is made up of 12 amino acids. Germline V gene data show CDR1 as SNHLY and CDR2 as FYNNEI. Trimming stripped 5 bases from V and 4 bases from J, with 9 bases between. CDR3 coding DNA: TGTGCCAGCAGTACCGGGACATACGAGCAGTACTTC. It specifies CASSTGTYEQYF. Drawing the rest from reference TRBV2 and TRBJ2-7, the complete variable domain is EPEVTQTPSHQVTQMGQEVILRCVPISNHLYFYWYRQILGQKVEFLVSFYNNEISEKSEIFDDQFSVERPDGSNFTLKIRSTKLEDSAMYFCASSTGTYEQYFGPGTRLTVT.

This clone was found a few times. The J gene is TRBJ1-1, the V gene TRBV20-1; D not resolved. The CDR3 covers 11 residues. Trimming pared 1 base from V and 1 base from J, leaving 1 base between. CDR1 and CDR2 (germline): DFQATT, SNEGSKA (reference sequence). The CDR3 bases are TGCAGTGCTAGAGGGAACACTGAAGCTTTCTTT. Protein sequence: CSARGNTEAFF.

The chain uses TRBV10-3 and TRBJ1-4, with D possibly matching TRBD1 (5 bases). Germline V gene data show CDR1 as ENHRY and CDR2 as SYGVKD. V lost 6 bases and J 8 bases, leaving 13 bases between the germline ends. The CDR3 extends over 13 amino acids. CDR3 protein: CAISAGTFEKLFF. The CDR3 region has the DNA TGTGCCATCAGCGCAGGGACCTTCGAAAAACTGTTTTTT.

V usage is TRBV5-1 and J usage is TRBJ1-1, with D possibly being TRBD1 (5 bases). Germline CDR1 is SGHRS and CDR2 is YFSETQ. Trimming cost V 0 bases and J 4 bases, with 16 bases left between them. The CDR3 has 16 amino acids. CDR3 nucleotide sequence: TGCGCCAGCAGCTTGGTAACTGGGGCGGGAGGCACTGAAGCTTTCTTT. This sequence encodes CASSLVTGAGGTEAFF.

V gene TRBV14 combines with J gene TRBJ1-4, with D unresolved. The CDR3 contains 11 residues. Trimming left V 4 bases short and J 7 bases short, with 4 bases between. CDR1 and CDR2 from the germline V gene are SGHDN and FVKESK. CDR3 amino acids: CASSRSEKLFF. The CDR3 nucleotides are TGTGCCAGCAGCCGGAGTGAAAAACTGTTTTTT. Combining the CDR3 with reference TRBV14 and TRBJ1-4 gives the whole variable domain EAGVTQFPSHSVIEKGQTVTLRCDPISGHDNLYWYRRVMGKEIKFLLHFVKESKQDESGMPNNRFLAERTGGTYSTLKVQPAELEDSGVYFCASSRSEKLFFGSGTQLSVL.

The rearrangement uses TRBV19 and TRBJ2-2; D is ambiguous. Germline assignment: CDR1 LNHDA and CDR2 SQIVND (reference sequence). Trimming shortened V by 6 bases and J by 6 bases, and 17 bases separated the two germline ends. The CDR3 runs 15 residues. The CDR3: CASSQPFFDSGELFF. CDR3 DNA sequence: TGTGCCAGTAGCCAACCCTTCTTCGATTCCGGGGAGCTGTTTTTT.

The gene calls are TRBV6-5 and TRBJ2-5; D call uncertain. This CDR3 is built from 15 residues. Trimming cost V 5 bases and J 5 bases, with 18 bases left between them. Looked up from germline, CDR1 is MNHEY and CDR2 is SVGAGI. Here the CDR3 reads CASSPPDGRVETQYF. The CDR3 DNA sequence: TGTGCCAGCAGTCCCCCCGACGGCAGAGTGGAGACCCAGTACTTC.

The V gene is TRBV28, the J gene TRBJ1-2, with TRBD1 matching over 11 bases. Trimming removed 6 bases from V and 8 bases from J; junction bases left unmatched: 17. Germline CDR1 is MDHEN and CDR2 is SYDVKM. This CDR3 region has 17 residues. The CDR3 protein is CASRRTGGAGIDRGYTF. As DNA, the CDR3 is TGTGCCAGCAGAAGGACAGGGGGCGCGGGGATTGATAGAGGCTACACCTTC.